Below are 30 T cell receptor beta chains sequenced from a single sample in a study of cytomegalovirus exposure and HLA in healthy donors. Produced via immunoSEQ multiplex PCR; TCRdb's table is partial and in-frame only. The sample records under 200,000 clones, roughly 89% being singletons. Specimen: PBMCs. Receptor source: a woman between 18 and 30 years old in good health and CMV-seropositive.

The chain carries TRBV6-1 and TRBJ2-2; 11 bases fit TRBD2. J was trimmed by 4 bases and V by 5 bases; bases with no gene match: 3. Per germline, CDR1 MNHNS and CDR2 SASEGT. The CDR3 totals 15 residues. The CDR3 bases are TGTGCCAGCAGTTGGGGACTAGCGGTCACCGGGGAGCTGTTTTTT. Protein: CASSWGLAVTGELFF.

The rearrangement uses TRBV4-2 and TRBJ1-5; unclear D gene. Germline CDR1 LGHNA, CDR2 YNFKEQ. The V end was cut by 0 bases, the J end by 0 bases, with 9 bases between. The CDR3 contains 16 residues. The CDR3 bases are TGTGCCAGCAGCCAAGACGGGGAATATAGCAATCAGCCCCAGCATTTT. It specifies CASSQDGEYSNQPQHF.

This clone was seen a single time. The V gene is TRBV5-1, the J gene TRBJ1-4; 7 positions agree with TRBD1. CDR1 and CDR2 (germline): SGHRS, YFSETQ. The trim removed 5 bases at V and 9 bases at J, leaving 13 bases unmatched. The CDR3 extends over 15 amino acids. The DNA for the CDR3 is TGCGCCAGCAGAAACGAGGGGGCCTCGATGAAAAAACTGTTTTTT. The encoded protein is CASRNEGASMKKLFF. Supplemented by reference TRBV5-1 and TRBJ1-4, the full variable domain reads KAGVTQTPRYLIKTRGQQVTLSCSPISGHRSVSWYQQTPGQGLQFLFEYFSETQRNKGNFPGRFSGRQFSNSRSEMNVSTLELGDSALYLCASRNEGASMKKLFFGSGTQLSVL.

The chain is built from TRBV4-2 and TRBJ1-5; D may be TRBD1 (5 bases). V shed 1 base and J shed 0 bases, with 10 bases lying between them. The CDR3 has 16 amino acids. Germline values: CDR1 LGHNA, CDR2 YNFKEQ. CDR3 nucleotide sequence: TGTGCCAGCAGCCAAGCCCTGACAGTTAGCAATCAGCCCCAGCATTTT. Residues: CASSQALTVSNQPQHF.

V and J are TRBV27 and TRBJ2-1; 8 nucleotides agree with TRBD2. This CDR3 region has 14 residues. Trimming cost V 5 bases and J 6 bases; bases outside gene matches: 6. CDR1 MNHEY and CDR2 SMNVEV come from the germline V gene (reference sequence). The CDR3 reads CASSPGLVVNEQFF. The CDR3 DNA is TGTGCCAGCAGTCCGGGACTAGTAGTCAATGAGCAGTTCTTC.

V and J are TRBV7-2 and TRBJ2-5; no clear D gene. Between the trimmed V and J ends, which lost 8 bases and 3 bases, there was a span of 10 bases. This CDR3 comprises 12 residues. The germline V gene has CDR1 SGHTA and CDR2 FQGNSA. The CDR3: CASGGAEETQYF. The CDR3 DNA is TGTGCCAGCGGCGGCGCAGAAGAGACCCAGTACTTC.

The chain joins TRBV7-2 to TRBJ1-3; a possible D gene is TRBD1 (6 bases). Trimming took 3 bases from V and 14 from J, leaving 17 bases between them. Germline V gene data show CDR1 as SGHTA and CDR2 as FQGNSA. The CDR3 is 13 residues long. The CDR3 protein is CASSFRTATGVYF. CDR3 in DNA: TGTGCCAGCAGCTTCCGGACAGCCACAGGAGTATATTTT.

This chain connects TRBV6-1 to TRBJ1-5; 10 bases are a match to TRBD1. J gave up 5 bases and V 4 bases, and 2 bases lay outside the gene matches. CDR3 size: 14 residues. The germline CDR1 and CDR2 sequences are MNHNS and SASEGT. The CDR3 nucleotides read TGTGCCAGCAGTGGGGACAGGGGCCATCAGCCCCAGCATTTT. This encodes CASSGDRGHQPQHF.

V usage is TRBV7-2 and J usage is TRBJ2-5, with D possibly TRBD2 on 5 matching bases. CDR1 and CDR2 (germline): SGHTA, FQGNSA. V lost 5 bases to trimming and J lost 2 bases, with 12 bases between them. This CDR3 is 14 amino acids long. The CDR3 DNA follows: TGTGCCAGCAGCCGCGGGCCGCTACAAGAGACCCAGTACTTC. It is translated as CASSRGPLQETQYF.

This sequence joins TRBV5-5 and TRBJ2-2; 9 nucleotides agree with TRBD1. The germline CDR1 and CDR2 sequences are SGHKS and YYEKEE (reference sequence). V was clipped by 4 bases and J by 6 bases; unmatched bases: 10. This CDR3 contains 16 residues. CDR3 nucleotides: TGTGCCAGCAGCCTAGGGACAGGGAGGATGGCCGGGGAGCTGTTTTTT. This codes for CASSLGTGRMAGELFF.

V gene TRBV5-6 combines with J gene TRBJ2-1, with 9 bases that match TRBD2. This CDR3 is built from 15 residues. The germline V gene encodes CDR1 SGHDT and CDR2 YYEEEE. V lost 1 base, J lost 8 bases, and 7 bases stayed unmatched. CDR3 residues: CASSLPGLAIDEQFF. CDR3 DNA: TGTGCCAGCAGCTTGCCGGGACTAGCTATCGATGAGCAGTTCTTC.

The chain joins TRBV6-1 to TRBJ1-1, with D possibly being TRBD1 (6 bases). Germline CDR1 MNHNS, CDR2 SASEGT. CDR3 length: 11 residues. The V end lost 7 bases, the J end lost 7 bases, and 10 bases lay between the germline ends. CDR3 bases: TGTGCCAGCACTAGACAGGTTGAAGCTTTCTTT. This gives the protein CASTRQVEAFF.

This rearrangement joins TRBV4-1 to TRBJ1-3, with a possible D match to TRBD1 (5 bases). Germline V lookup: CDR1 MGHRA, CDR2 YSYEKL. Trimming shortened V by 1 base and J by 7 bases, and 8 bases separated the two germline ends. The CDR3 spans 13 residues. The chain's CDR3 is CASSQAAGNTIYF. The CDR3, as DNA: TGCGCCAGCAGCCAAGCGGCAGGGAACACCATATATTTT.

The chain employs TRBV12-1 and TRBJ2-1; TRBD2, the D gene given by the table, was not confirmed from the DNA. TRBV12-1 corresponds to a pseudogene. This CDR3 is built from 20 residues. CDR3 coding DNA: TGTGCCAGCAGCTTTGTAGGGCTAGCGGACTATCGGAGCTCCTACAATGAGCAGTTCTTC. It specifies CASSFVGLADYRSSYNEQFF.

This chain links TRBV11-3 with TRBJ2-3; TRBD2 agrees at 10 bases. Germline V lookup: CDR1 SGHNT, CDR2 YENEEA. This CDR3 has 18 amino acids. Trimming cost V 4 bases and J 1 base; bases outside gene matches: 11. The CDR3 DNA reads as TGTGCCAGCAGCTCCCCGGGACTAGCGAGCCCACGCACAGATACGCAGTATTTT. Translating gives CASSSPGLASPRTDTQYF.

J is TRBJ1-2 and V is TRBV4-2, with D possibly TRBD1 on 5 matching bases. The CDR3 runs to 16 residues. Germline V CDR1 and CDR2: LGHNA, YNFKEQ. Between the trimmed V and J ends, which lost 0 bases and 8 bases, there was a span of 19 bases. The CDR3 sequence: CASSQDPGGGTGGYTF. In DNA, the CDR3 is TGTGCCAGCAGCCAAGATCCGGGTGGGGGGACTGGCGGCTACACCTTC.

The CDR3 DNA sequence: TGTGCCAGCAGTCAGAGGGAGTGGGACACTGAAGCTTTCTTT. Translating gives CASSQREWDTEAFF. This chain links TRBV6-6 with TRBJ1-1; no definite D call. Germline CDR1 and CDR2: MNHNY and SVGAGI (reference sequence). This CDR3 comprises 14 residues. V was pared by 5 bases and J by 3 bases, with 13 bases between.

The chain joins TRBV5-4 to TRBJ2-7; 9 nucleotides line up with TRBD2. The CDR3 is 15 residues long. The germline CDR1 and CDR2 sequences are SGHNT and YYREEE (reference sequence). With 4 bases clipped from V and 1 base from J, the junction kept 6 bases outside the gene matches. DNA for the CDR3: TGTGCCAGCAGCAGGAATAGCGGGGGTTCCTACGAGCAGTACTTC. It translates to CASSRNSGGSYEQYF.

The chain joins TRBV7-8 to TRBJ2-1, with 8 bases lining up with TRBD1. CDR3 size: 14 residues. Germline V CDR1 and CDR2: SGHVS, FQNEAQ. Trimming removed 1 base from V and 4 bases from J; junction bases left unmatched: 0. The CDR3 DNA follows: TGTGCCAGCAGCTTAGGGACAGGGTACAATGAGCAGTTCTTC. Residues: CASSLGTGYNEQFF.

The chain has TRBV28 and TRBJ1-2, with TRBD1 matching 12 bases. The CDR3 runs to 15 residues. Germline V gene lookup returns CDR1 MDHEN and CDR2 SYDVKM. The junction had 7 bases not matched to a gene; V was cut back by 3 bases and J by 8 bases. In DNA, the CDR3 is TGTGCCAGCAGTTTGCCGGGACAGGGGGCACGGGGCTACACCTTC. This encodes CASSLPGQGARGYTF.

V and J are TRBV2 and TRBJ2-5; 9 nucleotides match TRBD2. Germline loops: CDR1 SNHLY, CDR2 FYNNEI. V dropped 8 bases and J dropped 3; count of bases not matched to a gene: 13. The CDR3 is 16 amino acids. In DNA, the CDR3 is TGTGCCAGCCGGCTAGCGGGATTCAGTGAGAAAGAGACCCAGTACTTC. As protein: CASRLAGFSEKETQYF.

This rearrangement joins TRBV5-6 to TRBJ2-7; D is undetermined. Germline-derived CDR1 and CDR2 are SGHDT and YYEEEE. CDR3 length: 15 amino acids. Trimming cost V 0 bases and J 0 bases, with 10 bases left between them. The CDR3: CASSLVQASSYEQYF. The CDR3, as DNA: TGTGCCAGCAGCTTGGTCCAGGCGAGCTCCTACGAGCAGTACTTC.

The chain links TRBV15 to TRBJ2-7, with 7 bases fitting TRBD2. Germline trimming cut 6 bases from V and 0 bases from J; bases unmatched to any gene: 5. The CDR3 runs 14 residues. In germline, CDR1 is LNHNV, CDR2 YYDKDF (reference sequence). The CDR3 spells CATRPAGNSYEQYF. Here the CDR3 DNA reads TGTGCCACCAGACCAGCGGGAAACTCCTACGAGCAGTACTTC.

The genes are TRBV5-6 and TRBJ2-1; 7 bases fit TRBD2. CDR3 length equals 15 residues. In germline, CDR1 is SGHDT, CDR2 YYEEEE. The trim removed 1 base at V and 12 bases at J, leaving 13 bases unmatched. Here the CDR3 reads CASSLTLDGGTGQFF. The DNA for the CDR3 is TGTGCCAGCAGCTTGACTCTTGACGGGGGGACTGGGCAGTTCTTC.

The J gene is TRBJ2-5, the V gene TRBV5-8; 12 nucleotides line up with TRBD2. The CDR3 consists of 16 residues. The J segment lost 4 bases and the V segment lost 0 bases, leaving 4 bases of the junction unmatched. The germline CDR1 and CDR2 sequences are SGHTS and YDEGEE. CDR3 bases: TGTGCCAGCAGCTTGGCTCTAGCGGGGGGGCCAGAGACCCAGTACTTC. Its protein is CASSLALAGGPETQYF.

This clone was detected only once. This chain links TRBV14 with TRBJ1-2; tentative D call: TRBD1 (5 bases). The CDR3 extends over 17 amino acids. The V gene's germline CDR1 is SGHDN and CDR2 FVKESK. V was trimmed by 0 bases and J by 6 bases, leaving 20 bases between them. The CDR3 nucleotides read TGTGCCAGCAGCCAAGATGGGGCAGTTGGAGGGAACGATGGCTACACCTTC. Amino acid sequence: CASSQDGAVGGNDGYTF.

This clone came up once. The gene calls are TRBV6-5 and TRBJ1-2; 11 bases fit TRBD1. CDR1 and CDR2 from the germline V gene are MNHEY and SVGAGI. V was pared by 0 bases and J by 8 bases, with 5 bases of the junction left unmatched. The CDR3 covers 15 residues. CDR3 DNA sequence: TGTGCCAGCAGTTACTCTGGGACAGGGGGATGGGGCTACACCTTC. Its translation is CASSYSGTGGWGYTF.

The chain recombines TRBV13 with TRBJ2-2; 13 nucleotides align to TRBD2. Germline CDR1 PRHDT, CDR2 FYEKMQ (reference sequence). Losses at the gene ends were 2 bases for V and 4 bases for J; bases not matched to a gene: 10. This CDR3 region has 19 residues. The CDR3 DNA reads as TGTGCCAGCAGCTTAAGTAGGACTAGCGGGAGTTTTTCCACCGGGGAGCTGTTTTTT. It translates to CASSLSRTSGSFSTGELFF.

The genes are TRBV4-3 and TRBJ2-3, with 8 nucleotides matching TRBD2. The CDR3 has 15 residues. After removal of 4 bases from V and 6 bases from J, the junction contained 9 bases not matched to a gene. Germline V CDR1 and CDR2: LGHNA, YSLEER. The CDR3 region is CASSPSSGSGDTQYF. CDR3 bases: TGCGCCAGCAGCCCTTCCAGCGGGAGTGGGGATACGCAGTATTTT.

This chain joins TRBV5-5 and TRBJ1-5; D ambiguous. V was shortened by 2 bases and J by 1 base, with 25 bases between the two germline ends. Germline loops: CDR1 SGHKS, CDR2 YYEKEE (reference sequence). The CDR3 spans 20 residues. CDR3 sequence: CASSFDLGKVPFSSNQPQHF. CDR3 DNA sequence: TGTGCCAGCAGCTTTGATCTAGGAAAAGTGCCGTTTTCAAGCAATCAGCCCCAGCATTTT.